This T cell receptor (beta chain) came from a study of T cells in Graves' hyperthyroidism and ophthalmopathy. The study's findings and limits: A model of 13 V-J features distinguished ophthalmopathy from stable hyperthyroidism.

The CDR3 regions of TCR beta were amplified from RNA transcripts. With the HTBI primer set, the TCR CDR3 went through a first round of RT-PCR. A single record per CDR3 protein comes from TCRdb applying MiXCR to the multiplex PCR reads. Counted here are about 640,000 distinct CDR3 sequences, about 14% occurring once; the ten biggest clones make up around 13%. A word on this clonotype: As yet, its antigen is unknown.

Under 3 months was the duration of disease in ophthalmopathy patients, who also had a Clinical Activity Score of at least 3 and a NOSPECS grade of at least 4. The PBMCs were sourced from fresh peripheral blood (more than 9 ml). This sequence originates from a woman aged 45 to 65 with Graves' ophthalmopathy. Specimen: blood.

The CDR3 DNA is TGCAGTGTCCGAATAAGGGACAGGAACACCGGGGAGCTGTTTTTT. This encodes CSVRIRDRNTGELFF. The rearrangement uses TRBV20-1 and TRBJ2-2; 7 positions match TRBD1. CDR3 size: 15 residues. Germline loops: CDR1 DFQATT, CDR2 SNEGSKA (reference sequence). With V trimmed by 7 bases and J by 1 base, 9 bases remained unmatched.